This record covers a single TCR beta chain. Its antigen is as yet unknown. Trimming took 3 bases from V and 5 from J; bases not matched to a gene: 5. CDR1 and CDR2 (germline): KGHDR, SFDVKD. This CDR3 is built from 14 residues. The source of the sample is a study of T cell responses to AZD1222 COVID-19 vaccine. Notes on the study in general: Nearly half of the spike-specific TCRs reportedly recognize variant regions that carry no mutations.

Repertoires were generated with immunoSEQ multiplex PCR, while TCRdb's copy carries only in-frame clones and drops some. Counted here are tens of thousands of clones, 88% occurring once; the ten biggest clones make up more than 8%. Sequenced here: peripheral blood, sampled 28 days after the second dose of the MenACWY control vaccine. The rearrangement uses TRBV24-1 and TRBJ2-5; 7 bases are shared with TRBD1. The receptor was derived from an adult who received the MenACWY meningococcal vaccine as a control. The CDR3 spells CATSDLNRGETQYF. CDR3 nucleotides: TGTGCCACCAGTGATCTTAACAGGGGTGAGACCCAGTACTTC.